This T cell receptor (beta chain) was documented in a study of metastatic and nonmetastatic thyroid tumors. TCRdb re-called the PCR reads with MiXCR. The data contain about 35,000 clones, more than 15% of them seen just once; the ten biggest clones take up 15% to 20%. All patients were untreated before thyroid surgery. The CDR3 loop spans 13 amino acids. Looked up from germline, CDR1 is SGHAT and CDR2 is FQDESV (reference sequence). V was clipped by 3 bases and J by 6 bases, with 12 bases between them. This sequence joins TRBV11-1 and TRBJ2-7, with D unresolved. Material: blood. This TCR was sampled from a female donor with papillary thyroid cancer or a benign thyroid nodule (not recorded which). Some clones in this sample may be carry-over from other donors' samples. This chain's CDR3 is CASSLVPSGEQYF. The CDR3 region has the DNA TGTGCCAGCAGCTTGGTCCCCTCTGGCGAGCAGTACTTC. Filled out from reference TRBV11-1 and TRBJ2-7, the complete variable domain reads EAEVAQSPRYKITEKSQAVAFWCDPISGHATLYWYRQILGQGPELLVQFQDESVVDDSQLPKDRFSAERLKGVDSTLKIQPAELGDSAMYLCASSLVPSGEQYFGPGTRLTVT.